What follows is one TCR beta chain and its context. In its sample, this clonotype was seen many times. Its target antigen remains unknown. No base-level quality is on record; no much larger clone is a single base apart. The listed sequencing device is Illumina HiSeq 1500. The public sequencing data were trimmed at Q25 with fastp and processed into clonotypes with MiXCR by TCRdb, which kept only in-frame beta chains. Records with the same CDR3 protein are collapsed into one entry carrying the most frequent genes and DNA. The sample table contains about 310,000 distinct CDR3 sequences; only one count was recorded for about a sixth of them. The biggest ten clones account for about 12% of the sample. The sample originates from a study of T cell repertoires in cytomegalovirus infection (dated 2019 in TCRdb). Background for the entire study: Donor HLA type was relevant to the analysis, as public TCR beta signatures indicated carriage of CMV infection together with the matching HLA type. The study at large found these results: The ex vivo response was dominated by HLA-C-restricted CMV-specific TCR beta clonotypes, which also provided the single most frequent clonotype in two of eight donors. In both this cohort and an independent roughly 350-donor cohort, the cumulative frequency of public TCR beta family members distinguished carriers of CMV infection plus the relevant HLA type.

The CDR3 has 16 amino acids, counting the end cysteine and phenylalanine. Only the CDR3 part of the read is kept: 48 bases, read in frame from the first base. V loses 3 bases, J loses 8 bases, and the germline ends lie 19 bases apart. What was sequenced was PBMCs. The TCR comes from a human donor in good health (CMV status not recorded). Some clones in this sample may be carry-over from other donors' samples. In this chain, TRBV12-3 or TRBV12-4 is recombined with TRBJ1-4; the D gene is perhaps TRBD1, from 6 matching bases. The base sequence is TGTGCCAGCAGTTTTCCTCGGGGGGGGCCGGGCGAAAAACTGTTTTTT. Translation gives CASSFPRGGPGEKLFF.